This paragraph reports one T cell receptor (beta chain). Its matching antigen is unknown. One heparinised blood draw, averaging about 0.11 L, came from each donor. The sample originates from a study of beta chain features in type 1 diabetes. Findings of the study overall: The naive, central memory and Treg TCRB repertoires looked more alike in patients than they did in healthy donors.

The CDR3 spans 15 residues. CDR1 SGDLS and CDR2 YYNGEE come from the germline V gene. The ends were cut back, 2 bases at V and 4 bases at J, with 12 bases in the middle. Every bit of the isolated RNA underwent reverse transcription, so sequencing read expressed TCRB transcripts. It was found that naive, central memory and regulatory T cell samples averaged around 3.8 million reads. Measured with immunoSEQ multiplex PCR; TCRdb has only the in-frame clones, and not every one. The profile shows 450,000 to 550,000 clones, approximately 30% of them singletons. The chain uses TRBV9 and TRBJ2-2, with a tentative D call TRBD2 (5 bases). Sequences were obtained from naive CD4+ T cells from blood. This TCR came from a man younger than 35 in good health. Written as DNA, the CDR3 is TGTGCCAGCAGCGTTAGTCCGGGAATCACCGGGGAGCTGTTTTTT. Its translation: CASSVSPGITGELFF.